The 29 T cell receptor beta chains below all came from one sample that was sequenced in a study of response to subunit inactivated influenza vaccine. TCRdb re-analysed the RT-PCR reads in MiXCR, keeping a single row per CDR3 protein. Among 650,000 to 800,000 distinct CDR3 sequences listed, 15% to 20% were seen once. The sample consisted of PBMCs from blood, taken roughly 5 days after vaccination. The receptor set was obtained from a man aged 45-65 years who received an inactivated influenza vaccine.

The chain combines TRBV20-1 with TRBJ2-2; D perhaps matches TRBD1 (7 bases). Germline V CDR1 and CDR2: DFQATT, SNEGSKA (reference sequence). This CDR3 has 13 residues. V lost 3 bases and J 5 bases, leaving 10 bases between the germline ends. The CDR3 DNA reads TGCAGTGCTAGCAGGGGGACTACCGGGGAGCTGTTTTTT. Its protein is CSASRGTTGELFF.

This clonotype was observed many times. The CDR3 DNA reads as TGTGCCAGCTCCCTCCAAGAGACCCAGTACTTC. The encoded protein is CASSLQETQYF. J is TRBJ2-5 and V is TRBV12-3 or TRBV12-4; D call uncertain. This CDR3 is 11 amino acids long. The V end lost 8 bases, the J end lost 1 base, and 5 bases lay between the germline ends.

V is TRBV4-3 and J is TRBJ2-3; 8 positions match TRBD1. Unmatched junction bases numbered 5, after V lost 0 bases and J lost 0 bases. Germline V gene data show CDR1 as LGHNA and CDR2 as YSLEER. CDR3 size: 17 residues. CDR3 nucleotide sequence: TGCGCCAGCAGCCAAGATCTTAGGACAGGGAGCACAGATACGCAGTATTTT. This codes for CASSQDLRTGSTDTQYF.

The V call is TRBV7-2, the J call TRBJ2-3, with 7 nucleotides matching TRBD1. Germline V lookup: CDR1 SGHTA, CDR2 FQGNSA. This CDR3 has 15 amino acids. V lost 2 bases to trimming and J lost 8 bases; unmatched junction nucleotides: 10. CDR3 bases: TGTGCCAGCAGCTTACTCGACAGGGAGTACTGTACGCAGTATTTT. Protein: CASSLLDREYCTQYF.

The chain links TRBV5-1 to TRBJ2-1, with D perhaps TRBD2 (6 bases). Looked up from germline, CDR1 is SGHRS and CDR2 is YFSETQ. V gave up 4 bases and J gave up 6 bases, with 14 bases separating them. This CDR3 region has 14 residues. Written as DNA, the CDR3 is TGCGCCAGCAGCAAGGGGACTCCCAGCAATGAGCAGTTCTTC. Amino acids: CASSKGTPSNEQFF.

The chain uses TRBV20-1 and TRBJ1-5, with TRBD1 as a possible D gene (6 bases). The CDR3 extends over 14 amino acids. Deletions cut 6 bases from V and 5 bases from J, with 17 bases between. Germline-derived CDR1 and CDR2 are DFQATT and SNEGSKA (reference sequence). The CDR3 region is CSALGGGSDQPQHF. Written as DNA, the CDR3 is TGCAGTGCCCTAGGGGGGGGCTCCGATCAGCCCCAGCATTTT.

The chain has TRBV10-3 and TRBJ2-5, with D perhaps matching TRBD2 (6 bases). Germline CDR1 reads ENHRY; CDR2 reads SYGVKD. The ends were cut back, 4 bases at V and 1 base at J, with 10 bases in the middle. The CDR3 is 14 residues long. The CDR3 DNA follows: TGTGCCATCAGTGCCCCGGGACTCCAAGAGACCCAGTACTTC. Translation: CAISAPGLQETQYF.

This clonotype was observed at least ten times. The chain uses TRBV12-3 or TRBV12-4 and TRBJ2-1; 13 nucleotides align to TRBD2. V lost 5 bases, J lost 0 bases, and 13 bases stayed unmatched. This CDR3 comprises 20 residues. CDR3 loop: CASSHPGLAGASSSYNEQFF. Here the CDR3 DNA reads TGTGCCAGCAGTCACCCCGGACTAGCGGGGGCCTCAAGCTCCTACAATGAGCAGTTCTTC.

The CDR3 loop reads CASSYGSGGADTQYF. The CDR3 bases are TGTGCCAGCAGTTACGGCTCCGGGGGGGCGGATACGCAGTATTTT. This chain joins TRBV6-5 and TRBJ2-3; 8 nucleotides align to TRBD2. Germline trimming cut 2 bases from V and 6 bases from J; bases unmatched to any gene: 7. The CDR3 extends over 15 amino acids. From germline, CDR1 is MNHEY and CDR2 SVGAGI.

This clonotype was observed a few times. The rearrangement links TRBV11-2 to TRBJ2-1; a weak D match, TRBD1 (5 bases). CDR3 size: 13 residues. Trimming took 2 bases from V and 7 from J, leaving 9 bases between them. The V gene's germline CDR1 is SGHAT and CDR2 FQNNGV. The CDR3 sequence: CASSLRGMNEQFF. The CDR3 DNA reads as TGTGCCAGCAGCTTAAGGGGTATGAATGAGCAGTTCTTC.

This clonotype was counted many times. The chain carries TRBV11-2 and TRBJ1-1; D remains unclear. The CDR3 is 12 amino acids. Trimming pared 1 base from V and 8 bases from J, leaving 8 bases between. The germline V gene has CDR1 SGHAT and CDR2 FQNNGV. CDR3 nucleotides: TGTGCCAGCAGCTTAGTGGAGACAGAAGCTTTCTTT. Amino acid sequence: CASSLVETEAFF.

Only a few counts were recorded for this clonotype. This chain uses TRBV4-1 with TRBJ1-1; D unresolved. The CDR3 contains 15 residues. Germline V lookup: CDR1 MGHRA, CDR2 YSYEKL. With 0 bases removed from V and 0 bases from J, the gap between germline ends came to 8 bases. The CDR3 region has the DNA TGCGCCAGCAGCCAAGAGGTAGGAATGAACACTGAAGCTTTCTTT. Translated: CASSQEVGMNTEAFF.

In its sample, this clonotype was seen a few times. The chain carries TRBV15 and TRBJ1-3, with D perhaps TRBD1 (5 bases). The CDR3 runs to 15 residues. The germline CDR1 and CDR2 sequences are LNHNV and YYDKDF (reference sequence). Trimming pared 0 bases from V and 4 bases from J, leaving 10 bases between. For the CDR3, the DNA is TGTGCCACCAGCAGAGACAGGGTGGCGGGAAACACCATATATTTT. Its translation: CATSRDRVAGNTIYF.

On this clonotype itself: A much larger clone differs by one base, so this may be a read error. This chain links TRBV7-8 with TRBJ2-7; no clear D gene. The V gene lost 5 bases and the J gene lost 2 bases, with 7 bases spanning the gap. The CDR3 has 12 amino acids. CDR1 and CDR2 (germline): SGHVS, FQNEAQ. CDR3 nucleotide sequence: TGTGCCAGCAGCGTAAGCCCCTACGAGCAGTACTTC. Translation: CASSVSPYEQYF.

The V call is TRBV12-3 or TRBV12-4, the J call TRBJ2-1, with D perhaps matching TRBD1 or TRBD2 (5 bases each). The length of the CDR3 is 15 residues. V was clipped by 6 bases and J by 4 bases, with 16 bases between them. The CDR3 spells CASSKGSPGYNEQFF. The CDR3 coding sequence is TGTGCCAGCAGCAAGGGGTCTCCGGGGTACAATGAGCAGTTCTTC.

The J gene is TRBJ2-5, the V gene TRBV20-1; 12 bases map to TRBD2. Per germline, CDR1 DFQATT and CDR2 SNEGSKA (reference sequence). The CDR3 contains 15 residues. The ends lost 1 base at V and 8 bases at J; junction bases unmatched: 8. CDR3 loop: CSARGILAGGPTQYF. The CDR3 DNA follows: TGCAGTGCTAGAGGCATTCTAGCGGGGGGGCCCACCCAGTACTTC.

The gene calls are TRBV20-1 and TRBJ2-1, with D hard to call. The CDR3 spans 15 residues. The germline CDR1 and CDR2 sequences are DFQATT and SNEGSKA (reference sequence). V was clipped by 6 bases and J by 0 bases, with 15 bases between them. CDR3 region: CSASGAQSSYNEQFF. CDR3 DNA sequence: TGCAGTGCAAGTGGCGCCCAGAGCTCCTACAATGAGCAGTTCTTC.

This clonotype was recorded many times. The rearrangement uses TRBV7-2 and TRBJ1-5, with D unresolved. Deletions cut 5 bases from V and 4 bases from J, with 9 bases between. CDR3 length: 13 amino acids. Germline V gene lookup returns CDR1 SGHTA and CDR2 FQGNSA. CDR3 sequence (DNA): TGTGCCAGCAGCAAGGACGGGAATCAGCCCCAGCATTTT. This encodes CASSKDGNQPQHF.

At least ten counts were recorded for this clonotype. The V gene is TRBV29-1, the J gene TRBJ2-1; 11 bases are shared with TRBD1. V was pared by 2 bases and J by 3 bases, with 6 bases of the junction left unmatched. The CDR3 is 16 amino acids. Germline CDR1 SQVTM, CDR2 ANQGSEA. CDR3 region: CSVEWRDRGNYNEQFF. In DNA form, the CDR3 reads TGCAGCGTTGAATGGAGGGACAGGGGGAACTACAATGAGCAGTTCTTC.

V is TRBV2 and J is TRBJ2-7; D is tentatively TRBD1 or TRBD2 (5 bases each). V shed 6 bases and J shed 4 bases, with 22 bases lying between them. This CDR3 region has 16 residues. Germline values: CDR1 SNHLY, CDR2 FYNNEI. The chain's CDR3 is CASSDTGTPRYYEQYF. In DNA form, the CDR3 reads TGTGCCAGCAGCGACACCGGGACCCCGAGGTATTACGAGCAGTACTTC.

With respect to this clonotype: At one end the junction does not follow the germline gene, possibly because of a read error. The V gene is TRBV5-1, the J gene TRBJ1-6; D remains ambiguous. Germline CDR1 reads SGHRS; CDR2 reads YFSETQ. This CDR3 contains 13 residues. CDR3 sequence (DNA): TGCGCCAGCAGCTTGGCCACGGGCTACCCCTATTACTTT. Translation gives CASSLATGYPYYF.

This clonotype was counted a few times. The rearrangement joins TRBV21-1 to TRBJ1-4; the table's D call TRBD1 went unverified against the DNA. TRBV21-1 represents a pseudogene. The CDR3 runs 17 residues. CDR3 coding DNA: TGTGCCAGCAGCCCACGTGTGCGGGACCGAGAAGATGAAAAACTGTTTTTT. This encodes CASSPRVRDREDEKLFF.

This clonotype has only a few counts. This chain uses TRBV20-1 with TRBJ1-5; D is perhaps TRBD1 (5 bases). CDR1 and CDR2 from the germline V gene are DFQATT and SNEGSKA (reference sequence). This CDR3 comprises 14 residues. V was shortened by 3 bases and J by 6 bases, with 15 bases between the two germline ends. This CDR3 reads CSASRTVRGQPQHF. The CDR3 DNA sequence: TGCAGTGCTAGTCGGACTGTTAGGGGTCAGCCCCAGCATTTT.

This clonotype has a handful of counts. The chain carries TRBV7-9 and TRBJ2-2, with 9 bases matching TRBD1. The CDR3 loop spans 15 amino acids. Trimming at V came to 3 bases and at J to 5 bases, leaving 4 bases not matched to a gene. Per germline, CDR1 SEHNR and CDR2 FQNEAQ (reference sequence). CDR3 nucleotides: TGTGCCAGCAGCTTTGGGACAGGGCGAACCGGGGAGCTGTTTTTT. Protein: CASSFGTGRTGELFF.

The rearrangement uses TRBV6-5 and TRBJ1-5; possibly TRBD1 for D (5 bases). The CDR3 loop spans 16 amino acids. CDR1 and CDR2 from the germline V gene are MNHEY and SVGAGI. The germline V and J ends were trimmed by 2 bases and 1 base, with 12 bases remaining between them. CDR3 nucleotide sequence: TGTGCCAGCAGTTACCAGGGAGACGGCAGCAATCAGCCCCAGCATTTT. It is translated as CASSYQGDGSNQPQHF.

The V and J genes are TRBV6-1 and TRBJ2-3; 7 bases match TRBD2. The V gene end was trimmed by 7 bases and the J gene end by 8 bases; junction bases not matched to a gene: 12. The CDR3 consists of 14 residues. CDR1 is MNHNS, CDR2 SASEGT, per germline. The CDR3 sequence is CASTPWGGPGTQYF. DNA of the CDR3: TGTGCCAGCACCCCGTGGGGGGGACCCGGTACGCAGTATTTT.

The V and J genes are TRBV20-1 and TRBJ2-3; 10 bases align to TRBD2. The CDR3 consists of 16 residues. Germline CDR1 and CDR2: DFQATT and SNEGSKA (reference sequence). CDR3 sequence (DNA): TGCAGAGCCAAGTATCTAGCGGGGGCCGACACAGATACGCAGTATTTT. Translating gives CRAKYLAGADTDTQYF.

This clonotype was counted only a few times. The chain joins TRBV28 to TRBJ1-5; 8 nucleotides agree with TRBD1. The CDR3 contains 17 residues. Germline CDR1 and CDR2: MDHEN and SYDVKM. The ends lost 6 bases at V and 0 bases at J; junction bases unmatched: 10. The CDR3 here is CASSPPGTGRSNQPQHF. In DNA form, the CDR3 reads TGTGCCAGCAGCCCGCCGGGGACAGGCCGTAGCAATCAGCCCCAGCATTTT.

This clonotype occurred many times. CDR3 sequence reads: CASSYLVGELFF. The CDR3 DNA reads TGCGCCAGCAGCTATCTAGTCGGGGAGCTGTTTTTT. The chain couples TRBV5-1 to TRBJ2-2; D gene uncertain. Germline assignment: CDR1 SGHRS and CDR2 YFSETQ. The CDR3 sequence is 12 residues long. Trimming stripped 3 bases from V and 7 bases from J, with 7 bases between.